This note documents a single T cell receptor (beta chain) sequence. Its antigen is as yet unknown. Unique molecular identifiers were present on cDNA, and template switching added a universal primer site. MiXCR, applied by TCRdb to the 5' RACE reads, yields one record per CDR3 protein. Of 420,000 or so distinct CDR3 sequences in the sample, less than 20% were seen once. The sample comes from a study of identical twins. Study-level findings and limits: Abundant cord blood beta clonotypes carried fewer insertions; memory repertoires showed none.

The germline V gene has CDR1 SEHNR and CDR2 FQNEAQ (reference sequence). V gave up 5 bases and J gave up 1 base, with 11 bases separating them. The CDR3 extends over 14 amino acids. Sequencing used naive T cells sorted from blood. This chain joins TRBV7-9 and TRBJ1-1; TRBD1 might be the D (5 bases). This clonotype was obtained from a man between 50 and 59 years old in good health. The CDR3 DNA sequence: TGTGCCAGCAGCCCCCTAGGGGCGAACACTGAAGCTTTCTTT. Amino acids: CASSPLGANTEAFF.